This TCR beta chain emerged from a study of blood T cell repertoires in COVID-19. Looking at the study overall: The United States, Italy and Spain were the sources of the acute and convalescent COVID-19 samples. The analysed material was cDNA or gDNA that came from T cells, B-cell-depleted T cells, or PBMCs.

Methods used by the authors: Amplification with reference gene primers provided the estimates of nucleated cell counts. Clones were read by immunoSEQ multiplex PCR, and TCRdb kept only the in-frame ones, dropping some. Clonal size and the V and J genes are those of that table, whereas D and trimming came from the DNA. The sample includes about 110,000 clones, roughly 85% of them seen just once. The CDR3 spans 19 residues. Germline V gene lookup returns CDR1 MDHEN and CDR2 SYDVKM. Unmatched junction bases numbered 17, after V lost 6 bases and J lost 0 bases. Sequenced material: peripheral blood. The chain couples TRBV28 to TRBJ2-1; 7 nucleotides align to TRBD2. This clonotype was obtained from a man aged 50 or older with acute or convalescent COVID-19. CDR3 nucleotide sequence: TGTGCCAGCAGCCCTAGCGGTTCTCCGGCGGGCCACTCCTACAATGAGCAGTTCTTC. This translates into CASSPSGSPAGHSYNEQFF.